This T cell receptor (beta chain) appears in the sequencing data of a study of T cell changes during pregnancy in multiple sclerosis. The V segment lost 6 bases and the J segment 3 bases; nucleotides outside the gene matches: 13. In germline, CDR1 is MNHEY, CDR2 SMNVEV (reference sequence). This CDR3 contains 17 residues. The repertoire was sequenced with immunoSEQ multiplex PCR; TCRdb's copy has only in-frame clones and lacks some. This sample has around 30,000 clones; just over 90% occur once, and the top ten carry around 0.4%. The V call is TRBV27, the J call TRBJ2-7; TRBD1 matches at 11 bases. Sequenced material: CD4+ T cells from peripheral blood mononuclear cells, taken in the second trimester of pregnancy. This TCR came from a female donor with multiple sclerosis, enrolled in a pregnancy study. The DNA of the CDR3 is TGTGCCAGCAGCCCACGGCCCCCGGGACAGGGGGACTACGAGCAGTACTTC. Translating it yields CASSPRPPGQGDYEQYF.